This is a list of T cell receptor beta chains from one sample in a study of cytomegalovirus exposure and HLA in healthy donors. The protocol was immunoSEQ multiplex PCR, while the TCRdb copy is restricted to in-frame clones and leaves out a portion. The sample consists of about 180,000 clones, 65% to 85% of them appearing once. Sequencing was done on a sample of PBMCs. The source of these receptors is a boy aged 2 to 10 in good health and CMV-seronegative. CDR3s include the opening cysteine and the closing phenylalanine or tryptophan. Fields, in order: J gene, D gene, V gene, clone size, CDR3 DNA, CDR3 protein. A D gene is named only where the DNA matches it firmly. Clone sizes are given selectively: once, few, many, or a class where the clone is expanded.

TRBJ2-3,.,TRBV27,.,TGTGCCAGCAGTTTTGGGCGAGGCACAGATACGCAGTATTTT,CASSFGRGTDTQYF
TRBJ2-5,TRBD1,TRBV4-3,.,TGCGCCAGCAGCCAAGGCCCAGGGGGATGGGAGACCCAGTACTTC,CASSQGPGGWETQYF
TRBJ2-7,.,TRBV4-1,once,TGCGCCAGCAGCCCGGGACTTTACTACGAGCAGTACTTC,CASSPGLYYEQYF
TRBJ2-7,TRBD1,TRBV28,.,TGTGCCAGCAGGCTACAGGGGGCCTCCTACGAGCAGTACTTC,CASRLQGASYEQYF
TRBJ2-1,TRBD2,TRBV5-1,.,TGCGCCAGCAGCTTGGGGACTAGGGTCTACAATGAGCAGTTCTTC,CASSLGTRVYNEQFF
TRBJ1-5,TRBD1,TRBV19,.,TGTGCCAGTAGTAGGACAGGCCAACTGGGGCAGCCCCAGCATTTT,CASSRTGQLGQPQHF
TRBJ1-6,.,TRBV6-1,.,TGTGCCAGCAGTGAATCATTGGCGCAGGGTTCTTCACCCCTCCACTTT,CASSESLAQGSSPLHF
TRBJ1-2,TRBD1,TRBV5-5,.,TGTGCCAGCAGCTTAGGGACAGTCTATGGCTACACCTTC,CASSLGTVYGYTF
TRBJ1-5,TRBD1,TRBV30,.,TGCGCCTGGGGTTTAGGGACAGCTAGCAATCAGCCCCAGCATTTT,CAWGLGTASNQPQHF
TRBJ1-2,TRBD1,TRBV11-2,once,TGTGCCAGCAGCCGGACAGGCTTGGTGGGCTACACCTTC,CASSRTGLVGYTF
TRBJ2-5,TRBD2,TRBV4-3,few,TGCGCCAGCAGCCAAGGGACGCGGGGGGACCAAGAGACCCAGTACTTC,CASSQGTRGDQETQYF
TRBJ2-2,.,TRBV2,once,TGTGCCAGCAGCCACGGGAGCTCGGACACCGGGGAGCTGTTTTTT,CASSHGSSDTGELFF
TRBJ2-2,TRBD2,TRBV5-1,.,TGCGCCAGCAGCTTGGAAGCGGGACGAAACACCGGGGAGCTGTTTTTT,CASSLEAGRNTGELFF
TRBJ1-1,TRBD1,TRBV11-2,.,TGTGCCAGCAGCTTAGTGGGCGGGACAGGGAACACTGAAGCTTTCTTT,CASSLVGGTGNTEAFF
TRBJ1-2,.,TRBV6-6,.,TGTGCCAGCCGAATACAGGGCACCAACTATGGCTACACCTTC,CASRIQGTNYGYTF
TRBJ2-7,.,TRBV6-6,.,TGTGCCAGCAGTTACTCAGGACTTCACGAGCAGTACTTC,CASSYSGLHEQYF
TRBJ1-5,.,TRBV5-6,.,TGTGCCAGCAGCGCCGGCGGGACCCCTAGCAATCAGCCCCAGCATTTT,CASSAGGTPSNQPQHF
TRBJ1-4,TRBD1,TRBV4-1,.,TGCGCCAGCAGCCTACCTCTGAGCCGGACAGGGCGAAATGAAAAACTGTTTTTT,CASSLPLSRTGRNEKLFF
TRBJ2-7,TRBD1,TRBV7-6,.,TGTGCCAGCAGCCCGGGACAGAGCTCCTACGAGCAGTACTTC,CASSPGQSSYEQYF
TRBJ2-1,.,TRBV21-1,.,TGTGCCAGCACATGGGACAGGATAGGGAATGAGCAGTTCTTC,CASTWDRIGNEQFF
TRBJ1-1,.,TRBV19,.,TGTGCCAGTTCAGTGGCGGCATCGAACACTGAAGCTTTCTTT,CASSVAASNTEAFF
TRBJ1-1,.,TRBV7-8,.,TGTGCCAGCAGCCTCGTAGGGGGACACGGTTTTTTTTGGGCTGAAGCTTTCTTT,CASSLVGGHGFFWAEAFF
TRBJ1-2,.,TRBV20-1,.,TGCAGTGCTAGTAATGGCTACACCTTC,CSASNGYTF
TRBJ1-5,.,TRBV7-6,.,TGTGCCAGCAGCATGGGGGCGAGCAATCAGCCCCAGCATTTT,CASSMGASNQPQHF
TRBJ1-1,.,TRBV9,.,TGTGCCAGCAGCGTAGTCGGAGGTAACACTGAAGCTTTCTTT,CASSVVGGNTEAFF
TRBJ2-3,TRBD1,TRBV5-1,.,TGCGCCAGCAGCACCGGGACAGGGGGCAAAGATACGCAGTATTTT,CASSTGTGGKDTQYF
TRBJ1-1,.,TRBV7-9,.,TGTGCCAGCAATCCGGGTATCACTGAAGCTTTCTTT,CASNPGITEAFF
TRBJ2-5,.,TRBV9,.,TGTGCCAGCAGCGTAGAACCAGGGTCAAATAATCAAGAGACCCAGTACTTC,CASSVEPGSNNQETQYF
TRBJ2-4,.,TRBV5-1,once,TGCGCCAGCAGCTTGGTTCAGGGCTCGGCAGAAATAGCCAAAAACATTCAGTACTTC,CASSLVQGSAEIAKNIQYF
TRBJ1-2,.,TRBV4-3,.,TGCGCCAGCAGCCAAGAAAGGGTCGGGGGCTATGGCTACACCTTC,CASSQERVGGYGYTF